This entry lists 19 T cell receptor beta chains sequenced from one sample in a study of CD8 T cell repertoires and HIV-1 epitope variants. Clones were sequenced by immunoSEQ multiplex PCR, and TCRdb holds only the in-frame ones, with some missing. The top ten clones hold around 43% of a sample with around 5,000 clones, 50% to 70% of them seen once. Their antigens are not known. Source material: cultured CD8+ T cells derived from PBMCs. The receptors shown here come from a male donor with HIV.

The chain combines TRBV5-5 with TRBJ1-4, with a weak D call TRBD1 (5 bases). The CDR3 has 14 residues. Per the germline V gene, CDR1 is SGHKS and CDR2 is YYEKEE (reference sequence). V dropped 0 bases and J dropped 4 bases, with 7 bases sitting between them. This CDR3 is CASSLGGNNEKLFF. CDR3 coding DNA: TGTGCCAGCAGCTTGGGGGGCAATAATGAAAAACTGTTTTTT.

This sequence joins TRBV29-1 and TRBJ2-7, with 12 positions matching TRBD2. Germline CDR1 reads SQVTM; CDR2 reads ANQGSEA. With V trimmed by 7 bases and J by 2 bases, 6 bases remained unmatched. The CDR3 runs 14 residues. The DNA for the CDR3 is TGCAGCGCCCAGACTAGCGGGAGTGCCTACGAGCAGTACTTC. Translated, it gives CSAQTSGSAYEQYF.

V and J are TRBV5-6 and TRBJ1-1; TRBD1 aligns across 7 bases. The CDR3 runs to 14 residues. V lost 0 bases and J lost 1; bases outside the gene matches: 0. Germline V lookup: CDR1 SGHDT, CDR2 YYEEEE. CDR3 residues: CASSLGTGNTEAFF. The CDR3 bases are TGTGCCAGCAGCTTGGGGACAGGGAACACTGAAGCTTTCTTT.

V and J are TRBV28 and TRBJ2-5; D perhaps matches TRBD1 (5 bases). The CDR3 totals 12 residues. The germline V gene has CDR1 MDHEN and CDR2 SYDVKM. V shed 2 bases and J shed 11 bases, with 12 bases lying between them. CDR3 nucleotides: TGTGCCAGCAGTTTAAATCTCAGGGTACAGTACTTC. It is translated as CASSLNLRVQYF.

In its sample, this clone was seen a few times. This chain's CDR3 is CASSEAGNTEAFF. The CDR3 nucleotides are TGTGCCAGCAGTGAGGCAGGGAACACTGAAGCTTTCTTT. The V call is TRBV25-1, the J call TRBJ1-1; the D is unclear. This CDR3 comprises 13 residues. Between the trimmed V and J ends, which lost 3 bases and 1 base, there was a span of 6 bases. CDR1 and CDR2 from the germline V gene are MGHDK and SYGVNS.

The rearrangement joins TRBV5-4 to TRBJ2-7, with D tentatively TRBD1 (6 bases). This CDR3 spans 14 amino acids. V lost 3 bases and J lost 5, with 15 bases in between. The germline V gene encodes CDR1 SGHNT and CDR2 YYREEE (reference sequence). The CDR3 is CASSSTGLIDEQYF. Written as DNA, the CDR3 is TGTGCCAGCAGCTCCACAGGGCTTATCGACGAGCAGTACTTC.

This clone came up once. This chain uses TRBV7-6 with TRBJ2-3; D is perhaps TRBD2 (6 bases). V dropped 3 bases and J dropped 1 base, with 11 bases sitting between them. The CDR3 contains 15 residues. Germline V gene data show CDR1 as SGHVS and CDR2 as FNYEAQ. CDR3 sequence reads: CASSFSSGGTDTQYF. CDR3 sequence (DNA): TGTGCCAGCAGCTTTAGTTCGGGGGGCACAGATACGCAGTATTTT.

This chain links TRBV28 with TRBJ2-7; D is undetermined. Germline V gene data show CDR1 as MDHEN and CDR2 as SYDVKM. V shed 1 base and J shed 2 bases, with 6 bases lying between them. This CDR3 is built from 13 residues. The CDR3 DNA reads TGTGCCAGCAGTTTATCGTCAACCTACGAGCAGTACTTC. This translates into CASSLSSTYEQYF.

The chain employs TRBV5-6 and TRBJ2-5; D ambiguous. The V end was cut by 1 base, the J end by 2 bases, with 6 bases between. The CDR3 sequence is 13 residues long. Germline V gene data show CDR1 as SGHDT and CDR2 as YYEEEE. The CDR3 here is CASSLSGQETQYF. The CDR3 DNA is TGTGCCAGCAGCTTGTCAGGTCAAGAGACCCAGTACTTC.

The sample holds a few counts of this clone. The CDR3 DNA reads as TGTGCCAGCAGCTTAGAGGCGGGCCAAGAGACCCAGTACTTC. It yields the protein CASSLEAGQETQYF. The rearrangement joins TRBV13 to TRBJ2-5, with a possible D match to TRBD2 (5 bases). CDR1 is PRHDT, CDR2 FYEKMQ, per germline (reference sequence). Between the trimmed V and J ends, which lost 1 base and 1 base, there was a span of 7 bases. The CDR3 is made up of 14 amino acids. The variable domain in full, with the rest retrieved from reference TRBV13 and TRBJ2-5, is AAGVIQSPRHLIKEKRETATLKCYPIPRHDTVYWYQQGPGQDPQFLISFYEKMQSDKGSIPDRFSAQQFSDYHSELNMSSLELGDSALYFCASSLEAGQETQYFGPGTRLLVL.

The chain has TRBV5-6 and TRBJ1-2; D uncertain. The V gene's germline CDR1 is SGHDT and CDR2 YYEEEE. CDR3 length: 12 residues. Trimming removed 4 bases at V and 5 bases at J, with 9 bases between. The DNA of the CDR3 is TGTGCCAGCAGCGCGGGTACTTATGGCTACACCTTC. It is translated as CASSAGTYGYTF.

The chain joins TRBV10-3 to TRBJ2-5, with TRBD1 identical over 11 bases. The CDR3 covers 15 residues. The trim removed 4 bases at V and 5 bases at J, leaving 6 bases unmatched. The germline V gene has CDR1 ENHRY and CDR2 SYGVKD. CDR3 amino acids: CAISGGQGDGETQYF. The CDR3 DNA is TGTGCCATCAGTGGGGGACAGGGGGACGGGGAGACCCAGTACTTC.

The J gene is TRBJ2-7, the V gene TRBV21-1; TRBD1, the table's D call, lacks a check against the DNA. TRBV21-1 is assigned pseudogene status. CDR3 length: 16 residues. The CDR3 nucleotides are TGTGCCAGCACTCGAATTCCCGGGACAGGGACCTACGAGCAGTACTTC. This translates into CASTRIPGTGTYEQYF.

The DNA of the CDR3 is TGTGCCAGCAGCGCGGGACAGTACAATGAGCAGTTCTTC. Protein product: CASSAGQYNEQFF. V gene TRBV9 combines with J gene TRBJ2-1; 7 nucleotides match TRBD1. This CDR3 region has 13 residues. The V gene's germline CDR1 is SGDLS and CDR2 YYNGEE. The J segment lost 4 bases and the V segment lost 3 bases, leaving 1 base of the junction unmatched.

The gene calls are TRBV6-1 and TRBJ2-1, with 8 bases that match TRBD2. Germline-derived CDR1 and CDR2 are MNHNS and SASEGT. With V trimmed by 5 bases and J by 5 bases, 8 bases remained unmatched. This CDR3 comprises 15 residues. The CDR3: CASSPVTSGDNEQFF. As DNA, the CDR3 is TGTGCCAGCAGTCCCGTAACTAGCGGAGACAATGAGCAGTTCTTC.

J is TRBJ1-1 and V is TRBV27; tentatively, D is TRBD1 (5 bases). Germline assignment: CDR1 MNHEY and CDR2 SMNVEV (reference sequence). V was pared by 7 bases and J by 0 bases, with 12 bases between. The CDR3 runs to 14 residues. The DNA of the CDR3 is TGTGCCAGCACCTCCTTGACAGTGAACACTGAAGCTTTCTTT. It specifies CASTSLTVNTEAFF.

CDR3 residues: CASSLSGGFYNEQFF. CDR3 in DNA: TGTGCCAGCAGCTTATCGGGGGGGTTCTACAATGAGCAGTTCTTC. V and J are TRBV7-3 and TRBJ2-1, with 8 bases aligning to TRBD2. Trimming cost V 2 bases and J 3 bases; bases outside gene matches: 3. This CDR3 region has 15 residues. CDR1 and CDR2 (germline): SGHTA, FQGTGA.

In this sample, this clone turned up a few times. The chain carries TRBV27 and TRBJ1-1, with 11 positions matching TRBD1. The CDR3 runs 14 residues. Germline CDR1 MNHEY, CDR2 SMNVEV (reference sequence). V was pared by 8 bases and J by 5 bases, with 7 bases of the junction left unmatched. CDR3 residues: CASHPGTGGTEAFF. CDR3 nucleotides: TGTGCCAGCCATCCCGGGACAGGGGGGACTGAAGCTTTCTTT.

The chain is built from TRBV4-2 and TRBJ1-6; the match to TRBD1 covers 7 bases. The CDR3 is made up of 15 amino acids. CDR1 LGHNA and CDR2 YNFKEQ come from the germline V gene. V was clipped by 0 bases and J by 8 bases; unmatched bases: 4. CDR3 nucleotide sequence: TGTGCCAGCAGCCAAGAATGGACAGGAGATTCACCCCTCCACTTT. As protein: CASSQEWTGDSPLHF.